The TCR beta chain under discussion was sequenced for a study of blood T cell repertoires in COVID-19. Study-wide background: Donors in the United States, Italy and Spain gave samples during acute or convalescent COVID-19. Nucleic acid was either cDNA or gDNA, and it came from T cells, B-cell-depleted T cells, or PBMCs.

This clone was counted a single time. Libraries were prepared by immunoSEQ multiplex PCR; TCRdb keeps only in-frame clonotypes and omits some of them. The sample yields fewer than 250,000 clones, 82% seen once. This receptor was identified in a middle-aged woman with acute or convalescent COVID-19. Sequenced: peripheral blood.

The CDR3 region is CASSRTSWQETQYF. For the CDR3, the DNA is TGTGCCAGCAGTCGGACTAGCTGGCAAGAGACCCAGTACTTC. The chain combines TRBV6-2 or TRBV6-3 with TRBJ2-5, with 8 bases identical to TRBD2. From germline, CDR1 is MNHEY and CDR2 SVGEGT. Trimming cost V 5 bases and J 2 bases; bases outside gene matches: 4. The CDR3 is made up of 14 amino acids.